The 9 T cell receptor beta chains listed next were all sequenced from one sample in a study of regulatory T cells in long-lasting Graves disease. Combining iRepertoire HTBI primers with Arm-PCR of CDR3 regions, the authors built TCR beta libraries. TCRdb fed the multiplex PCR reads into MiXCR, producing one record per CDR3 protein. The sample records 200,000 to 250,000 distinct CDR3 sequences, approximately 19% being singletons. Time point defined: newly diagnosed GD, antithyroid drugs for less than 3 months. The TCR library was made from RNA that had been extracted from PBMCs in TRIzol. These records were also assigned to another study, of T cells in Graves' hyperthyroidism and ophthalmopathy.

The sequences come from peripheral blood mononuclear cells (PBMCs), collected at new diagnosis, from a patient treated with antithyroid drugs. These receptors were obtained from a woman aged 25 to 39 with Graves disease.

The J gene is TRBJ1-2, the V gene TRBV28; D is undetermined. The germline gives CDR1 MDHEN, CDR2 SYDVKM. Trimming shortened V by 2 bases and J by 2 bases, and 9 bases separated the two germline ends. The CDR3 is 14 residues long. DNA of the CDR3: TGTGCCAGCAGTTTACCGGGCAGAAACTATGGCTACACCTTC. Its protein is CASSLPGRNYGYTF.

This clonotype was picked up many times. The J gene is TRBJ1-4, the V gene TRBV30; TRBD1 might be the D (5 bases). Between the trimmed V and J ends, which lost 7 bases and 5 bases, there was a span of 20 bases. Germline V CDR1 and CDR2: GTSNPN, SVGIG (reference sequence). The CDR3 is made up of 15 amino acids. The CDR3 coding sequence is TGTGCCTTCGAAGGGGCGGGAGGAGCGAATGAAAAACTGTTTTTT. It encodes CAFEGAGGANEKLFF.

Only a few counts were recorded for this clonotype. CDR3 amino acids: CATRNRGKIPEAFF. The DNA of the CDR3 is TGTGCCACCCGAAACAGGGGAAAGATCCCTGAAGCTTTCTTT. The rearrangement joins TRBV15 to TRBJ1-1; the match to TRBD1 covers 7 bases. With 8 bases clipped from V and 6 bases from J, the junction kept 12 bases outside the gene matches. The length of the CDR3 is 14 residues. The germline V gene has CDR1 LNHNV and CDR2 YYDKDF (reference sequence).

This clonotype was observed at least ten times. The rearrangement joins TRBV11-2 to TRBJ2-2; no definite D call. This CDR3 is built from 14 residues. The germline CDR1 and CDR2 sequences are SGHAT and FQNNGV. Trimming took off 1 base at V and 6 bases at J, with 9 bases between the two ends. Here the CDR3 DNA reads TGTGCCAGCAGCTTAGCCAGTAGCTCCGGGGAGCTGTTTTTT. Amino acid sequence: CASSLASSSGELFF.

The chain combines TRBV20-1 with TRBJ1-1, with D possibly TRBD1 on 5 matching bases. This CDR3 is built from 14 residues. Looked up from germline, CDR1 is DFQATT and CDR2 is SNEGSKA (reference sequence). Trimming removed 6 bases from V and 4 bases from J, with 18 bases in between. Here the CDR3 DNA reads TGCAGTGCCCACAGGAGGCAGCTTGGCACTGAAGCTTTCTTT. Translated: CSAHRRQLGTEAFF.

This clonotype came up many times. V is TRBV11-2 and J is TRBJ1-1; D is possibly TRBD1 (5 bases). This CDR3 comprises 14 residues. The V gene lost 1 base and the J gene lost 5 bases, with 11 bases spanning the gap. CDR1 and CDR2 (germline): SGHAT, FQNNGV. CDR3 amino acids: CASSLGGDGTEAFF. CDR3 bases: TGTGCCAGCAGCTTAGGGGGGGACGGGACTGAAGCTTTCTTT.

This clonotype occurred a few times. The V call is TRBV6-2 or TRBV6-3, the J call TRBJ2-1; TRBD2 agrees at 7 bases. The CDR3 has 16 amino acids. After removal of 7 bases from V and 9 bases from J, the junction contained 18 bases not matched to a gene. Germline V gives CDR1 MNHEY, CDR2 SVGEGT. The CDR3 loop reads CASTPVSSGPLSEQFF. Written as DNA, the CDR3 is TGTGCCAGCACCCCCGTTTCTAGCGGTCCATTGAGTGAGCAGTTCTTC.

The table lists this clonotype with many counts. Written as DNA, the CDR3 is TGTGCCACCAGCAGAGGGGACACCGGGGAGCTGTTTTTT. Its protein is CATSRGDTGELFF. The chain employs TRBV15 and TRBJ2-2; D is uncertain. Germline V gene sequence: CDR1 LNHNV, CDR2 YYDKDF (reference sequence). This CDR3 has 13 amino acids. The V and J ends lost 1 base and 3 bases respectively, with 3 bases between them.

This clonotype showed up just a few times. The chain's CDR3 is CASSISTGTATGGYTF. The CDR3 DNA reads as TGTGCCAGTAGTATATCAACCGGGACAGCGACTGGAGGCTACACCTTC. The chain uses TRBV19 and TRBJ1-2; 7 bases map to TRBD1. The CDR3 covers 16 residues. The J segment lost 8 bases and the V segment lost 2 bases, leaving 14 bases of the junction unmatched. Germline V CDR1 and CDR2: LNHDA, SQIVND (reference sequence).